Below, 29 T cell receptor beta chains from the same sample are listed, as sequenced in a study of blood T cells in healthy people across ages. Primed by a sample-barcoded 5' primer and a J-beta primer mix, a second PCR proceeded for about 6 to 12 cycles. MiXCR, applied by TCRdb to the 5' RACE reads, yields one record per CDR3 protein. The data show 850,000 to 1,300,000 distinct CDR3 sequences, 40% to 45% seen once. The sample taken for sequencing was blood. These receptors originate from a woman aged 55-69 years in good health.

A few counts support this clonotype. This chain uses TRBV7-2 with TRBJ2-4; possible D gene TRBD1, 6 bases. The end of the DNA fits TRBJ2-7 better, so the J call may be wrong. The CDR3 runs 13 residues. Germline V gene sequence: CDR1 SGHTA, CDR2 FQGNSA. CDR3 coding DNA: TGTGCCAGCAGCGTCGACAGGATCTACGAGCAGTACTTC. It encodes CASSVDRIYEQYF.

The chain is built from TRBV4-1 and TRBJ2-3; 9 bases map to TRBD2. This CDR3 is built from 16 residues. Germline lookup yields CDR1 MGHRA and CDR2 YSYEKL. The ends lost 0 bases at V and 6 bases at J; junction bases unmatched: 7. CDR3 DNA sequence: TGCGCCAGCAGCCAAGATGTCGCGGGAGGGTTGGATACGCAGTATTTT. Translating gives CASSQDVAGGLDTQYF.

The chain couples TRBV27 to TRBJ2-5; no reliable D call. The better agreement between TRBJ2-7 and the DNA end casts doubt on the J call. The CDR3 loop spans 15 amino acids. Germline loops: CDR1 MNHEY, CDR2 SMNVEV (reference sequence). The CDR3 region has the DNA TGTGCCAGCAGTCCCCAGGACCATCGTCAGTACGAGCAGTACTTC. It codes for CASSPQDHRQYEQYF.

Only one count was recorded for this clonotype. The chain couples TRBV27 to TRBJ2-1, with TRBD1 identical over 7 bases. Germline trimming cut 2 bases from V and 13 bases from J; bases unmatched to any gene: 14. CDR1 and CDR2 from the germline V gene are MNHEY and SMNVEV (reference sequence). The CDR3 has 15 amino acids. The chain's CDR3 is CASSLEGQSQETQFF. DNA of the CDR3: TGTGCCAGCAGTTTAGAGGGACAGTCCCAAGAGACCCAGTTCTTC.

This clonotype was seen a handful of times. A much larger clone differs by one base, so this may be a read error. CDR3 sequence (DNA): TGCAGTGCTAGAGATCACCAGCGGGGGGATTCCGGTGAGCAGTACTTC. This codes for CSARDHQRGDSGEQYF. The V call is TRBV20-1, the J call TRBJ2-5; 9 bases agree with TRBD2. In germline, CDR1 is DFQATT, CDR2 SNEGSKA (reference sequence). The CDR3 covers 16 residues. The junction had 16 bases not matched to a gene; V was cut back by 0 bases and J by 11 bases.

V is TRBV6-5 and J is TRBJ2-7; no firm D call. Germline CDR1 is MNHEY and CDR2 is SVGAGI. This CDR3 spans 13 amino acids. Trimming shortened V by 6 bases and J by 3 bases, and 12 bases separated the two germline ends. Written as DNA, the CDR3 is TGTGCCAGCAGCCAACCCCCAGACTACGAGCAGTACTTC. Protein product: CASSQPPDYEQYF.

The chain carries TRBV14 and TRBJ2-5; unclear D gene. V was clipped by 5 bases and J by 11 bases, with 15 bases between them. The CDR3 consists of 12 residues. Germline V gives CDR1 SGHDN, CDR2 FVKESK. CDR3 bases: TGTGCCAGCAGCGCCAGACTGTTGGAGCAGTACTTC. The encoded protein is CASSARLLEQYF. Full variable domain (outside the CDR3, taken from reference TRBV14 and TRBJ2-5): EAGVTQFPSHSVIEKGQTVTLRCDPISGHDNLYWYRRVMGKEIKFLLHFVKESKQDESGMPNNRFLAERTGGTYSTLKVQPAELEDSGVYFCASSARLLEQYFGPGTRLLVL.

This clonotype was seen only a few times. The chain recombines TRBV20-1 with TRBJ2-1, with TRBD2 matching over 7 bases. The CDR3 sequence is 15 residues long. Germline lookup yields CDR1 DFQATT and CDR2 SNEGSKA (reference sequence). J gave up 7 bases and V 0 bases, and 9 bases lay outside the gene matches. CDR3 in DNA: TGCAGTGCTAGAGATATCAAGCGGGGCCGTAATGAGCAGTTCTTC. Encoded protein: CSARDIKRGRNEQFF.

The gene calls are TRBV15 and TRBJ2-7; tentatively, D is TRBD1 (5 bases). This CDR3 is 15 amino acids long. Germline CDR1 is LNHNV and CDR2 is YYDKDF (reference sequence). V dropped 3 bases and J dropped 0 bases, with 12 bases sitting between them. CDR3 residues: CATSSRQGSSYEQYF. The CDR3 DNA sequence: TGTGCCACCAGCAGTCGTCAGGGCAGCTCCTACGAGCAGTACTTC. Full variable domain (outside the CDR3, taken from reference TRBV15 and TRBJ2-7): DAMVIQNPRYQVTQFGKPVTLSCSQTLNHNVMYWYQQKSSQAPKLLFHYYDKDFNNEADTPDNFQSRRPNTSFCFLDIRSPGLGDTAMYLCATSSRQGSSYEQYFGPGTRLTVT.

Note on this clonotype: A read error may be the cause here, since a much bigger clone is one base away. The CDR3 sequence is CASSLGPAGGNEQYF. The CDR3, as DNA: TGTGCCAGCAGCTTAGGACCAGCGGGAGGGAATGAGCAGTACTTC. The chain combines TRBV11-3 with TRBJ2-5; 10 nucleotides line up with TRBD2. The CDR3 loop spans 15 amino acids. Germline CDR1 and CDR2: SGHNT and YENEEA. V was pared by 1 base and J by 11 bases, with 10 bases of the junction left unmatched.

V gene TRBV5-1 combines with J gene TRBJ2-5; perhaps D is TRBD1 or TRBD2 (6 bases each). Germline V CDR1 and CDR2: SGHRS, YFSETQ. V lost 0 bases, J lost 5 bases, and 17 bases lay in between. CDR3 size: 16 residues. Here the CDR3 DNA reads TGCGCCAGCAGCTTGGCCGGGGGCAGAGGGACGGAGACCCAGTACTTC. This codes for CASSLAGGRGTETQYF.

V gene TRBV7-9 combines with J gene TRBJ2-5; 7 bases align to TRBD1. CDR3 length: 20 amino acids. Germline values: CDR1 SEHNR, CDR2 FQNEAQ (reference sequence). Germline trimming cut 3 bases from V and 2 bases from J; bases unmatched to any gene: 21. For the CDR3, the DNA is TGTGCCAGCAGCTTGGGGCTAGGGACAGCGATTAAATTGAGTCAAGAGACCCAGTACTTC. Translating gives CASSLGLGTAIKLSQETQYF.

This clonotype showed up just a few times. The V and J genes are TRBV27 and TRBJ1-2, with 7 nucleotides matching TRBD1. Germline-derived CDR1 and CDR2 are MNHEY and SMNVEV (reference sequence). Trimming took 5 bases from V and 3 from J; bases not matched to a gene: 3. This CDR3 is 13 amino acids long. The chain's CDR3 is CASSRDSDYGYTF. The DNA for the CDR3 is TGTGCCAGCAGTCGGGACAGCGACTATGGCTACACCTTC.

The V call is TRBV24-1, the J call TRBJ2-7; 8 bases are a match to TRBD1. Germline V CDR1 and CDR2: KGHDR, SFDVKD. CDR3 length: 14 amino acids. Trimming cost V 7 bases and J 2 bases; bases outside gene matches: 6. DNA of the CDR3: TGTGCCACCAGCCCTGCGGACAGGGCCTACGAGCAGTACTTC. Translated, it gives CATSPADRAYEQYF.

This chain links TRBV20-1 with TRBJ2-5; 12 bases match TRBD2. TRBJ2-7 explains the end of the DNA better; the J call may be wrong. This CDR3 contains 14 residues. Germline V lookup: CDR1 DFQATT, CDR2 SNEGSKA (reference sequence). DNA for the CDR3: TGCAGTGCTAGTCGACTAGCGGGAGTAAACGAGCAGTACTTC. The encoded protein is CSASRLAGVNEQYF.

The chain has TRBV5-4 and TRBJ2-2; a possible D gene is TRBD2 (6 bases). This CDR3 has 16 amino acids. The germline V gene encodes CDR1 SGHNT and CDR2 YYREEE (reference sequence). Trimming left V 4 bases short and J 4 bases short, with 17 bases between. The CDR3 bases are TGTGCCAGCAGCCCCAAAGGTGGGGGAGGCACCGGGGAGCTGTTTTTT. Translated, it gives CASSPKGGGGTGELFF.

The V and J genes are TRBV5-1 and TRBJ2-3; TRBD2 aligns across 9 bases. The CDR3 has 14 residues. V lost 9 bases and J lost 2; bases outside the gene matches: 7. CDR1 is SGHRS, CDR2 YFSETQ, per germline. CDR3 in amino acids: CATRLAVYTDTQYF. CDR3 bases: TGCGCCACGAGACTAGCGGTCTACACAGATACGCAGTATTTT.

The J gene is TRBJ2-5, the V gene TRBV6-1; D not resolved. This CDR3 is built from 11 residues. Germline V CDR1 and CDR2: MNHNS, SASEGT. V shed 2 bases and J shed 6 bases, with 4 bases lying between them. The CDR3 nucleotides read TGTGCCAGCAGTGAAATAAAGACCCAGTACTTC. Translated, it gives CASSEIKTQYF.

This chain connects TRBV10-2 to TRBJ2-3; a weak D match, TRBD1 (6 bases). Germline CDR1 reads WSHSY; CDR2 reads SAAADI. The V end lost 4 bases, the J end lost 6 bases, and 11 bases lay between the germline ends. The CDR3 length is 13 residues. CDR3: CASSGSGADTQYF. The CDR3 region has the DNA TGCGCCAGCAGTGGTTCAGGGGCTGATACGCAGTATTTT.

To note about this clonotype: A read error may explain this, as a much larger clone is one base away. The rearrangement joins TRBV6-5 to TRBJ2-1; D is perhaps TRBD1 or TRBD2 (5 bases each). Germline CDR1 reads MNHEY; CDR2 reads SVGAGI. The CDR3 contains 14 residues. V lost 5 bases to trimming and J lost 7 bases, with 15 bases between them. In nucleotides, the CDR3 is TGTGCCAGCAGTCTAGGGGCGAGAGGGAATGAGCAGTTCTTC. It codes for CASSLGARGNEQFF.

This clonotype came up a few times. The CDR3 region has the DNA TGTGCCAGCAGCCCTCGGACAGGGTGGCCCTATGGCTACACCTTC. Translation: CASSPRTGWPYGYTF. This chain joins TRBV14 and TRBJ1-2, with 8 bases that match TRBD1. With 4 bases clipped from V and 4 bases from J, the junction kept 8 bases outside the gene matches. Germline V CDR1 and CDR2: SGHDN, FVKESK. CDR3 length equals 15 residues.

The rearrangement uses TRBV6-5 and TRBJ2-5; 7 bases map to TRBD1. Germline lookup yields CDR1 MNHEY and CDR2 SVGAGI. CDR3 size: 14 residues. J was trimmed by 5 bases and V by 4 bases; bases with no gene match: 7. The CDR3 sequence: CASSWDSLRETQYF. CDR3 DNA sequence: TGTGCCAGCAGTTGGGACAGTCTCAGGGAGACCCAGTACTTC.

This clonotype has a handful of counts. V gene TRBV6-2 or TRBV6-3 combines with J gene TRBJ2-5; D may be TRBD2 (6 bases). The germline gives CDR1 MNHEY, CDR2 SVGEGT. The CDR3 covers 13 residues. V gave up 6 bases and J gave up 2 bases, with 10 bases separating them. The CDR3 DNA follows: TGTGCCAGCAGAATTAGCGGACAAGAGACCCAGTACTTC. This gives the protein CASRISGQETQYF.

The chain recombines TRBV24-1 with TRBJ2-1; the match to TRBD1 covers 11 bases. Germline CDR1 is KGHDR and CDR2 is SFDVKD. This CDR3 is built from 14 residues. V gave up 6 bases and J gave up 10 bases; unmatched junction bases: 7. The CDR3 reads CATSHPGQGGEQFF. CDR3 nucleotides: TGTGCCACCAGTCATCCGGGACAGGGGGGCGAGCAGTTCTTC.

This clonotype was seen a few times. The rearrangement links TRBV9 to TRBJ2-7; 7 bases are shared with TRBD2. The ends lost 3 bases at V and 5 bases at J; junction bases unmatched: 11. The CDR3 consists of 15 residues. CDR1 is SGDLS, CDR2 YYNGEE, per germline. The CDR3 sequence: CASSDRGGSLNEQYF. In DNA, the CDR3 is TGTGCCAGCAGCGACCGGGGCGGGAGTTTAAACGAGCAGTACTTC.

The chain is built from TRBV20-1 and TRBJ2-1; 10 positions match TRBD2. Germline-derived CDR1 and CDR2 are DFQATT and SNEGSKA (reference sequence). The CDR3 consists of 14 residues. V shed 5 bases and J 8 bases; nucleotides not matched to a gene: 9. In DNA form, the CDR3 reads TGCAGTGCTTACCTAGCGGGGGCTTCGGATGAGCAGTTCTTC. Its protein product is CSAYLAGASDEQFF.

As to this clonotype: This may arise from a read error, as a much more abundant clone is one base away. The chain recombines TRBV11-2 with TRBJ2-5; weak D call: TRBD1 (5 bases). Gene TRBJ2-7 matches the end of the DNA better, so the J call may be wrong. This CDR3 comprises 14 residues. Per the germline V gene, CDR1 is SGHAT and CDR2 is FQNNGV. The DNA for the CDR3 is TGTGCCAGCAGCCCAAGACCCGGGCAGGGCGAGCAGTACTTC. This codes for CASSPRPGQGEQYF.

The chain combines TRBV11-1 with TRBJ2-1; either TRBD1 or TRBD2 may fit D (5 bases each). The germline V gene encodes CDR1 SGHAT and CDR2 FQDESV (reference sequence). The CDR3 runs 16 residues. Trimming pared 8 bases from V and 7 bases from J, leaving 24 bases between. In nucleotides, the CDR3 is TGTGCCAGCGACCAAATCACCGGGACCTCGGGGAATGAGCAGTTCTTC. Translating it yields CASDQITGTSGNEQFF.

Remarks on this clonotype: The junction shows a germline mismatch at one end, possibly a read error. The chain joins TRBV5-4 to TRBJ2-1; TRBD2 matches at 7 bases. Germline CDR1 reads SGHNT; CDR2 reads YYREEE (reference sequence). The CDR3 has 14 amino acids. The CDR3 DNA reads as TGTGCCAGCAGCTCTCCGACTAGCTCGACTGAGCATTTCTTC. Protein product: CASSSPTSSTEHFF.